This T cell receptor beta chain stems from a study of cytomegalovirus exposure and HLA in healthy donors. General study points: When analyzed later, a missense DCLRE1C variant was found to be linked to TCR beta V- and J-gene trimming. A further, later analysis showed that HLA-associated TCR beta chains (compared with equally common others) were more clonally expanded. It was reportedly the case that the classifier diagnosed cytomegalovirus status with high specificity and sensitivity.

With 2 bases clipped from V and 4 bases from J, the junction kept 6 bases outside the gene matches. Germline V gene data show CDR1 as SGHKS and CDR2 as YYEKEE (reference sequence). The CDR3 consists of 14 residues. Primers: 60 Vbeta forward and 13 Jbeta reverse. TCRdb's copy holds only in-frame clones and misses some; the assay was immunoSEQ multiplex PCR. This table has just under 150,000 clones, roughly 76% appearing once. This clone was seen only once. As yet, its antigen is unknown. What was sequenced was PBMCs. The receptor's source is a woman aged 25 to 39 in good health and CMV-seronegative. V gene TRBV5-5 combines with J gene TRBJ2-7; 7 bases fit TRBD1. The DNA for the CDR3 is TGTGCCAGCAGCTTACAAGGGGGCAGTTACGAGCAGTACTTC. Translated: CASSLQGGSYEQYF.